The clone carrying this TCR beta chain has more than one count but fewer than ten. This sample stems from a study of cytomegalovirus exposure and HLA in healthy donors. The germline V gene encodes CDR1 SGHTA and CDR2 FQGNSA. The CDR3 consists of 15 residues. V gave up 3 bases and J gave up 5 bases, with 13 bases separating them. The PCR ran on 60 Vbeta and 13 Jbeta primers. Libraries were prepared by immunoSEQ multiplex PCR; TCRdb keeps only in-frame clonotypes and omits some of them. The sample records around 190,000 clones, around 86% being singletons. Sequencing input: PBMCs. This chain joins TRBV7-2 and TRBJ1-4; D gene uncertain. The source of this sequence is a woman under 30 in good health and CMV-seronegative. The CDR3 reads CASSFGLSANEKLFF. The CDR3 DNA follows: TGTGCCAGCAGCTTCGGACTGTCCGCGAATGAAAAACTGTTTTTT.